This T cell receptor beta chain was documented in a study of OX40 agonist ivuxolimab in advanced cancers. Overall study context: Participants averaged approximately 65 years of age (range roughly 23 to 90) and were under 90% male.

The CDR3 is made up of 14 amino acids. V was pared by 6 bases and J by 5 bases, with 9 bases of the junction left unmatched. Germline CDR1 reads GTSNPN; CDR2 reads SVGIG (reference sequence). Details on this clone: The antigen is undetermined.

Study-level findings and limits: Averaged across samples, CD8+ T cells carried more expanded clones than CD4+ did. Clonal expansion from baseline to week 6 occurred in both CD4+ and CD8+ T cells. Nonresponders included some who also had low normalized T-cell clonal expansion.

The assay was immunoSEQ multiplex PCR, and TCRdb's table has in-frame clones only and misses some. The table has 55,000 to 80,000 clones, about nine tenths seen once. This sequence was found in an adult with an advanced solid tumor such as melanoma, head and neck, liver or kidney cancer. The chain joins TRBV30 to TRBJ1-1; 10 bases are shared with TRBD1. Specimen: CD4+ or CD8+ T cells sorted from blood, collected in a trial of the OX40 agonist ivuxolimab. The CDR3 reads CACRDRGLWTEAFF. CDR3 DNA sequence: TGTGCCTGCCGGGACAGGGGACTATGGACTGAAGCTTTCTTT. The complete variable domain, with remaining parts taken from reference TRBV30 and TRBJ1-1, reads SQTIHQWPATLVQPVGSPLSLECTVEGTSNPNLYWYRQAAGRGLQLLFYSVGIGQISSEVPQNLSASRPQDRQFILSSKKLLLSDSGFYLCACRDRGLWTEAFFGQGTRLTVV.